This TCR beta chain came from a study of T-cell reconstitution after alpha-beta-depleted transplantation in children. Broader study findings: About two months after transplant, alpha-beta T cells reportedly came from several hundred expanded graft clones. Surviving recipient T cells and thymic progenitors underlay high day-60 TCRbeta diversity in some patients. One year after transplant, T-cell counts and diversity came mostly from newly produced T cells.

Unique molecular identifiers were used to barcode this TCRbeta library. MiXCR was run by TCRdb on the PCR reads, yielding one entry per CDR3 protein. The sample has approximately 44,000 distinct CDR3 sequences; 5.5% to 7.5% are singletons. Unmatched junction bases numbered 6, after V lost 7 bases and J lost 0 bases. The CDR3 is 15 amino acids. From germline, CDR1 is ENHRY and CDR2 SYGVKD. This clonotype was recorded at least ten times. The antigen remains undetermined. The rearrangement links TRBV10-3 to TRBJ1-2; 9 bases match TRBD1. Sequencing was performed on PBMCs, mostly from graft donor cells, taken 60 days after TCRalphabeta/CD19-depleted stem cell transplant. The TCR originated in a female patient aged 2-10 years who had a stem cell transplant for aplastic anemia, so the T cells may come from the graft donor. In DNA, the CDR3 is TGTGCCATCAAAGGACAGGGGACAGCTAACTATGGCTACACCTTC. This codes for CAIKGQGTANYGYTF.